This passage covers 9 T cell receptor beta chains from one sample sequenced in a study of long-term antiretroviral therapy in people with HIV. Researchers report immunoSEQ v3.0 was run at survey level. Assay: immunoSEQ multiplex PCR; the TCRdb copy retains only in-frame clones and omits some. The table has 25,000 to 30,000 clones, about 90% seen once; the top ten hold around 9%. The sequencing used unsorted PBMCs, collected 3.2 years before starting antiretroviral therapy. The receptor source for this set is a middle-aged man with HIV.

This clone was seen just once. The chain is built from TRBV30 and TRBJ2-3, with D perhaps TRBD1 or TRBD2 (5 bases each). The V end was cut by 0 bases, the J end by 3 bases, with 10 bases between. Germline assignment: CDR1 GTSNPN and CDR2 SVGIG (reference sequence). The CDR3 sequence is 14 residues long. The CDR3 nucleotides read TGTGCCTGGAGTGTTCAGGGAGTAACAGATACGCAGTATTTT. Protein sequence: CAWSVQGVTDTQYF.

This clone was seen just once. A junction end diverges from the germline sequence, so it may reflect a read error. The CDR3: CASSVSGTSFLNEQFF. Here the CDR3 DNA reads TGTGCCAGCAGTGTATCCGGGACTAGCTTTCTCAATGAGCAGTTCTTC. This chain connects TRBV27 to TRBJ2-1; 9 nucleotides align to TRBD2. Germline CDR1 is MNHEY and CDR2 is SMNVEV (reference sequence). The CDR3 loop spans 16 amino acids.

V usage is TRBV7-2 and J usage is TRBJ2-3; D may be TRBD2 (6 bases). The CDR3 covers 15 residues. The germline CDR1 and CDR2 sequences are SGHTA and FQGNSA. V was clipped by 7 bases and J by 9 bases, with 23 bases between them. This chain's CDR3 is CASTWRGDLGETQYF. CDR3 DNA: TGTGCCAGCACATGGCGAGGGGACTTGGGTGAGACGCAGTATTTT.

V gene TRBV4-3 combines with J gene TRBJ1-4; D gene unclear. CDR1 and CDR2 (germline): LGHNA, YSLEER. Trimming cost V 1 base and J 8 bases, with 11 bases left between them. This CDR3 has 14 amino acids. The CDR3 reads CASSQGSRREKLFF. CDR3 coding DNA: TGCGCCAGCAGCCAAGGGTCAAGGAGGGAAAAACTGTTTTTT.

The rearrangement links TRBV5-1 to TRBJ2-3; D is uncertain. The CDR3 is 15 amino acids. The ends were cut back, 4 bases at V and 0 bases at J, with 12 bases in the middle. The germline gives CDR1 SGHRS, CDR2 YFSETQ. CDR3 residues: CASSKDRVSTDTQYF. The CDR3 region has the DNA TGCGCCAGCAGCAAGGATCGGGTCAGCACAGATACGCAGTATTTT.

The chain employs TRBV9 and TRBJ2-3; 11 nucleotides line up with TRBD2. Germline CDR1 is SGDLS and CDR2 is YYNGEE. The CDR3 consists of 16 residues. Trimming at V came to 0 bases and at J to 4 bases, leaving 4 bases not matched to a gene. The CDR3 sequence is CASSVVAGGLADTQYF. The CDR3 nucleotides are TGTGCCAGCAGCGTAGTAGCGGGGGGGCTGGCAGATACGCAGTATTTT.

The chain joins TRBV9 to TRBJ1-1; weak D call: TRBD1 (6 bases). Per germline, CDR1 SGDLS and CDR2 YYNGEE. The V and J ends lost 0 bases and 3 bases respectively, with 9 bases between them. There are 14 residues in the CDR3. The CDR3 reads CASSVGTEYTEAFF. The CDR3 DNA reads TGTGCCAGCAGCGTAGGGACAGAGTACACTGAAGCTTTCTTT.

This chain uses TRBV5-1 with TRBJ1-2; D remains ambiguous. Germline V lookup: CDR1 SGHRS, CDR2 YFSETQ. CDR3 length: 14 amino acids. V was pared by 7 bases and J by 0 bases, with 13 bases between. CDR3 nucleotide sequence: TGCGCCAGCGTATTTTTAGCAGCTAACTATGGCTACACCTTC. It codes for CASVFLAANYGYTF.

This clone is classed as medium-sized. The chain is built from TRBV4-1 and TRBJ1-1; the D is unclear. Germline V gene data show CDR1 as MGHRA and CDR2 as YSYEKL. CDR3 length: 14 amino acids. The germline V and J ends were trimmed by 1 base and 0 bases, with 6 bases remaining between them. The CDR3 coding sequence is TGCGCCAGCAGCCAAGGGAGGATGAACACTGAAGCTTTCTTT. Protein: CASSQGRMNTEAFF.